This T cell receptor (beta chain) was identified during a study of cytomegalovirus exposure and HLA in healthy donors (dated by TCRdb to the late 2010s). With regard to the full study: An earlier analysis of roughly 500 of the donors reported approximately 300 Gb of sequence data and approximately 120 million unique TCR beta sequences obtained from around 170 million T cells. Approximately 300 gigabases of sequencing data and roughly 80 million unique TCR sequences made up an early release that covered over 550 HLA-typed donors. Of the roughly 400 genotyped donors, about 80% fell in the genetic ancestry cluster associated with self-reported Caucasian donors. The aim of the study was to test whether cataloging public T cell receptors could identify signatures of past pathogen exposure. The study used immunosequencing to profile the T cell repertoires of around 600 subjects and linked those repertoires to cytomegalovirus serostatus. Along with the roughly 670-subject first cohort, a separate validation cohort of approximately 110 different subjects was used. To predict cytomegalovirus infection status, the study combined high-throughput TCR immunosequencing, statistical association of individual TCRs with disease status, and machine learning. In a later analysis, previously published TCR beta repertoires from fewer than 750 donors were re-analyzed and high-resolution HLA genotyping was added so that TCR occurrence patterns could be studied. Rather than using new phenotypic data, the later analysis identified candidate immune exposures from TCR beta sequences and from how often those sequences occurred across donors. An earlier analysis of 587 of the donors used high-throughput TCR beta sequencing to judge whether each TCR beta V gene segment behaved as functional or pseudogenic. Donor age, sex, ethnicity and CMV serostatus were compiled alongside the repertoire data. A later genetic analysis used genome-wide SNP genotypes for about 65% of the 666 donors, treating that subset as a discovery cohort. Every discovery cohort repertoire had been produced on one sequencing platform. Both class I and class II loci were covered by HLA typing, at four-digit resolution. Typing coverage varied by locus: about 620-630 donors for A, B, C, DRB1 and DQB1; more than 500 for DQA1; over 600 for DPA1; 400 to 480 for DPB1. Roughly 5 DR-DQ haplotypes were handled as single units for association and clustering, since linkage in the cohort was strong. Across 300 to 400 genotyped donors of the cohort, an average of about 240,000 unique TCR beta nucleotide sequences per donor were sequenced, and 15% to 20% of those sequences were non-productive. Broad study findings and their caveats: A later analysis found that most CMV-associated TCR beta chains appeared HLA-restricted, with HLA associations seemingly driven largely by CMV exposure. In a later genetic analysis, a missense DCLRE1C variant was associated with V-gene and J-gene trimming of TCR beta chains, and the association was replicated in an independent cohort. At a false discovery rate of 0.05, a later analysis linked some 17,000 TCR beta sequences to specific HLA alleles. The cohort was sequenced for TCR beta chains only, and without alpha or paired-chain data the features that could be detected were limited. Correlated functional status among segregating V segments might reflect linkage disequilibrium, but an unknown experimental factor could not be ruled out. The sequencing pipeline was judged likely to have produced a cluster of highly shared sequence variants as a technical artifact. Because HLA typing was unavailable for some donors at each locus, only the typed subset was used in association tests. CMV serostatus was the only immune exposure information available for the cohort. A total of 164 TCR beta chains were listed by the study as associated with cytomegalovirus. A further reported finding was that TCR beta sequences accurately predicted the HLA-A and HLA-B alleles for most subjects in the first cohort. Compared with equally common non-associated chains, HLA-associated TCR beta chains in a later analysis were more clonally expanded and had lower generation probabilities. A later analysis found that TCR association rates varied across HLA loci, with DRB1 alleles showing the most associated TCRs and HLA-C alleles the fewest. In an earlier analysis of approximately 590 of the donors, most TCR beta V segments appeared in productive rearrangements about 90% or about 30% of the time, broadly matching IMGT annotations. Most TCR sequences were seen in very few donors, while some public TCRs were found in many individuals. In both the original and validation cohorts, the classifier was reported to diagnose cytomegalovirus status with high specificity and sensitivity. Because counts were too low, approximately 15 rarely observed V segments, including chromosome 9 orphons, were excluded from the earlier analysis of under 650 of the donors. Several of the top co-occurrence clusters appeared to be linked to parvovirus B19, influenza, CMV and Epstein-Barr virus, according to a later analysis. When HLA alleles, especially DR and DQ, strongly co-occurred, attributing TCR associations to individual alleles was difficult. The presence/absence analyses assumed that sequencing depth was roughly uniform across donors, and that assumption may not be true. According to the authors, the approach could potentially be generalized to other disease states and immunological phenotypes. According to a later genetic analysis, donors in an Asian-associated ancestry cluster had fewer N-insertions in productive TCRs than the approximately 670-donor mean. In vitro tests confirmed that a few of the cytomegalovirus-associated TCR beta chains recognize cytomegalovirus antigens.

The cohort comprised 670 or so healthy bone marrow donors. At the time of sampling, every cohort member was nominally healthy, though immune exposures that went unrecorded were likely present. The donor tested CMV seronegative and was one of the 352 seronegative cohort members. A peripheral blood sample was collected from each donor, and TCR beta sequencing was performed on peripheral blood mononuclear cells. The Qiagen DNeasy Blood Extraction Kit was used to extract genomic DNA from the blood cell samples. For this clone: Its antigen is still unknown. No base quality values were provided; no much bigger clone lies one nucleotide off.

Library preparation employed the immunoSEQ multiplex PCR assay. The multiplex PCR relied on a mix of 60 forward primers for TCR Vbeta segments and 13 reverse primers for TCR Jbeta segments. A multiplex PCR assay on genomic DNA amplified the CDR3 region of rearranged TCR beta genes. The amplified TCR beta libraries were sequenced on the Illumina HiSeq System as 87-base-pair reads. From the authors' description of their analysis: A later analysis counted some 74 million unique TCR beta chains across the 700 or so repertoires, and some 11 million of these chains were shared by at least two donors. A nearest-neighbor algorithm error-corrected the raw reads and collapsed the reads into unique sequences, merging closely related sequences to remove PCR and sequencing errors. V, D and J gene segments were assigned by aligning CDR3 sequences to IMGT reference sequences. For a sequence to be retained, at least a six-nucleotide match to both a V gene segment and a J gene segment was required. Rearrangements were called productive when the CDR3 lacked stop codons and stayed in frame with V and J; all others were non-productive. CDR3 was defined according to IMGT convention as the region running from the second conserved V-encoded cysteine to the conserved J-encoded phenylalanine. In an earlier analysis of just under 600 of the donors, sequences lacking an unambiguous match to a single V gene segment were excluded. An earlier analysis of 450 to 650 of the donors called V segments functional above 56.7% productive rearrangements and segregating when the between-donor standard deviation exceeded 5%. To diagnose cytomegalovirus status from the catalog of TCR beta chain sequences, a statistical classification framework was built. V and J gene assignment, in a later analysis, came from comparing TCR nucleotide sequences with IMGT/GENE-DB human TR gene sequences. In a later analysis, CDR3 sequences and most-parsimonious VDJ recombination scenarios were assigned using the TCRdist pipeline. In a later analysis, every TCR beta chain was defined by the combination of its CDR3 amino acid sequence and its V-gene family, and reads without a unique V-gene family were dropped. In a later analysis, 450 to 600 highly shared, low-generation-probability nucleotide sequences were removed to address suspected cross-contamination and a sequencing artifact. In a later analysis, a clonal expansion index for each public chain was calculated from normalized within-repertoire ranks of inferred template counts. Generation probabilities in a later analysis came from a VDJ recombination model fitted to out-of-frame rearrangements, and those results were checked against IGoR. In a later analysis, TCR-TCR, TCR-HLA and TCR-CMV co-occurrence was scored with hypergeometric tests, and a repertoire-size bias correction was applied to TCR pairs. A later analysis estimated false discovery rates by permuting HLA or CMV assignments 20 times. In a later analysis, co-occurring TCRs were grouped with DBSCAN, and TCRdist sequence similarity was added when clustering was performed within HLA-allele-positive subsets. Repertoires with fewer than 30,000 or more than 120,000 public chains were left out of co-occurrence clustering, as were four to six repertoires with anomalous nucleotide sharing. TCRdb limited this immuneACCESS table to in-frame rearrangements with V and J called. A share of clones is missing; checked studies link under half to unresolved V genes, and the rest is unexplained. The V and J calls and the clone size are those of that table, but D and trimming were determined from the DNA. The table for this sample lists around 64,000 clones; 70% to 90% of them were counted only once. The ten biggest clones cover just under 2% of the sample.

The TCR sequence derives from a woman aged 25 to 45 in good health and CMV-seronegative. The sequencing input was PBMCs.

The nucleotide sequence is given as TGTGCCAGCAGCCTACCGGGACAGAGTTATGAAAAACTGTTTTTT. Translation gives CASSLPGQSYEKLFF. The chain links TRBV11-2 with TRBJ1-4; TRBD1 aligns with 7 central bases. Relative to germline, V is missing 5 bases and J is missing 6 bases, with 9 bases of the junction outside any gene match. Sequences SGHAT (CDR1) and FQNNGV (CDR2) are obtained from the germline V gene. The CDR3, cysteine through phenylalanine, is 15 amino acids long. CDR3 DNA is the only sequence kept; it has 45 bases, read in frame from the first base.